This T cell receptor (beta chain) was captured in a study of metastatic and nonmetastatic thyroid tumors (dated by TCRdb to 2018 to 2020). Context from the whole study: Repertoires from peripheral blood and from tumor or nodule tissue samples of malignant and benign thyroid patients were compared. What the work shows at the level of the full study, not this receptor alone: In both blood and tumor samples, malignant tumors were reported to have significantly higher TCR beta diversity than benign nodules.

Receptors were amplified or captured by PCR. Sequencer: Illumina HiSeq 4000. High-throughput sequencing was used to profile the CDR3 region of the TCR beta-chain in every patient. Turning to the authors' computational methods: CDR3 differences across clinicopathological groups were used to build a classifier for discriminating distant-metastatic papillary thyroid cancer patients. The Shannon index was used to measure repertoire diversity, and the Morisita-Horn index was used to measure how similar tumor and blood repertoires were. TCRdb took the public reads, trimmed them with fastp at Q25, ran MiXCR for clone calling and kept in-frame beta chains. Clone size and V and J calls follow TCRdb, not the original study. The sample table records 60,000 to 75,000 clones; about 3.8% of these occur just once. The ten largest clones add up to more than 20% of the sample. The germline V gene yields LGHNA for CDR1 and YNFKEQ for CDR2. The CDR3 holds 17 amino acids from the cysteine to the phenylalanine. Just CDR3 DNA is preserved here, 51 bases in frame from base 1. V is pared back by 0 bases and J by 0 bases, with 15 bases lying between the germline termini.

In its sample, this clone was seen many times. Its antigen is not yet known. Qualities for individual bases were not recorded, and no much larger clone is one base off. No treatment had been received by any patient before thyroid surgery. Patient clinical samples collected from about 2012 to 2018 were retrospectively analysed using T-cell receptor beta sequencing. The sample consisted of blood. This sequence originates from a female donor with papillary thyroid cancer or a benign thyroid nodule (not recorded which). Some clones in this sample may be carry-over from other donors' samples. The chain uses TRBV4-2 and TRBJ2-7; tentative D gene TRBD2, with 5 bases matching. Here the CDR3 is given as CASSQDLGGRSSYEQYF. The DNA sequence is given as TGTGCCAGCAGCCAAGATCTGGGCGGGCGAAGCTCCTACGAGCAGTACTTC.